This T cell receptor beta chain emerged from a study of blood T cells in healthy people across ages. This clonotype was detected ten times or more. What it binds is not known. General study results and limits: Strong correlation was found linking TCR beta diversity to naive T cell percentage.

Germline values: CDR1 MDHEN, CDR2 SYDVKM. The CDR3 is made up of 14 amino acids. Trimming stripped 8 bases from V and 4 bases from J, with 14 bases between. A second PCR of roughly 7 to 11 cycles used a sample-barcoded 5' primer and a J-beta primer mix. TCRdb re-called the 5' RACE reads through MiXCR, storing one row per CDR3 protein. The sample carries 800,000 to 1,000,000 distinct CDR3 sequences, around 49% recorded once. The rearrangement links TRBV28 to TRBJ1-4, with a tentative D call TRBD1 (5 bases). The TCR was taken from a man aged 25 to 40 in good health. Sequencing was carried out using blood. CDR3 residues: CASLTRGLNEKLFF. DNA of the CDR3: TGTGCCAGCCTCACTAGGGGCCTTAATGAAAAACTGTTTTTT.